These 18 T cell receptor beta chains were all obtained from the same sample, sequenced in a study of T cell responses to AZD1222 COVID-19 vaccine. Here immunoSEQ multiplex PCR was the method, and the copy in TCRdb shows in-frame clones only, minus some. The sample includes tens of thousands of clones, 70% to 90% of them seen just once. Sequenced here: peripheral blood, sampled 28 days after the second AZD1222 dose. All receptors derive from an adult who received the AZD1222 COVID-19 vaccine.

V gene TRBV18 combines with J gene TRBJ1-6; D is ambiguous. CDR1 and CDR2 (germline): KGHSH, LQKENI. The CDR3 loop spans 13 amino acids. With 0 bases removed from V and 11 bases from J, the gap between germline ends came to 8 bases. The chain's CDR3 is CASSPPPGPPLHF. The CDR3 DNA follows: TGTGCCAGCTCACCACCGCCGGGCCCACCCCTCCACTTT.

The chain couples TRBV28 to TRBJ2-7; a weak D match, TRBD1 (6 bases). The CDR3 is 15 residues long. The germline V and J ends were trimmed by 1 base and 4 bases, with 14 bases remaining between them. CDR1 is MDHEN, CDR2 SYDVKM, per germline. This CDR3 is CASSLSTGTSYEQYF. For the CDR3, the DNA is TGTGCCAGCAGTTTATCCACAGGGACCTCTTACGAGCAGTACTTC.

The chain has TRBV9 and TRBJ2-7; TRBD1 matches at 7 bases. After removal of 4 bases from V and 0 bases from J, the junction contained 10 bases not matched to a gene. The CDR3 length is 16 residues. The germline V gene has CDR1 SGDLS and CDR2 YYNGEE. DNA of the CDR3: TGTGCCAGCAGCAGCTTAGGGGGCGAGCACTCCTACGAGCAGTACTTC. It encodes CASSSLGGEHSYEQYF. Together with reference TRBV9 and TRBJ2-7, the CDR3 gives the full variable domain: DSGVTQTPKHLITATGQRVTLRCSPRSGDLSVYWYQQSLDQGLQFLIQYYNGEERAKGNILERFSAQQFPDLHSELNLSSLELGDSALYFCASSSLGGEHSYEQYFGPGTRLTVT.

The CDR3 here is CASSLYSYGGLGNEQFF. In DNA, the CDR3 is TGTGCCAGCAGCCTATATAGCTATGGGGGTCTTGGTAATGAGCAGTTCTTC. This chain joins TRBV11-2 and TRBJ2-1, with D perhaps matching TRBD1 or TRBD2 (5 bases each). The CDR3 has 17 amino acids. V lost 5 bases to trimming and J lost 7 bases, with 24 bases between them. CDR1 and CDR2 from the germline V gene are SGHAT and FQNNGV.

The gene calls are TRBV7-2 and TRBJ2-1, with no clear D. The CDR3 consists of 16 residues. The germline V and J ends were trimmed by 1 base and 2 bases, with 12 bases remaining between them. Germline CDR1 reads SGHTA; CDR2 reads FQGNSA. The CDR3 loop is CASSLGSAAAYNEQFF. The CDR3 bases are TGTGCCAGCAGCTTAGGGTCGGCAGCCGCCTACAATGAGCAGTTCTTC.

The rearrangement uses TRBV30 and TRBJ1-2, with 7 bases matching TRBD1. The J segment lost 4 bases and the V segment lost 3 bases, leaving 8 bases of the junction unmatched. Germline assignment: CDR1 GTSNPN and CDR2 SVGIG (reference sequence). The CDR3 loop spans 14 amino acids. CDR3 sequence: CAWSLGGAGYGYTF. The CDR3 DNA is TGTGCCTGGAGCCTAGGGGGCGCGGGCTATGGCTACACCTTC.

The V gene is TRBV5-5, the J gene TRBJ1-2; 7 positions match TRBD1. Germline CDR1 is SGHKS and CDR2 is YYEKEE (reference sequence). The CDR3 extends over 16 amino acids. J lost 4 bases, V lost 1 base, and 10 bases had no gene match. CDR3 sequence: CASSLHLGQDTYGYTF. The CDR3 DNA is TGTGCCAGCAGCTTGCACCTTGGACAGGACACCTATGGCTACACCTTC.

This chain joins TRBV6-6 and TRBJ1-1; no reliable D call. Germline loops: CDR1 MNHNY, CDR2 SVGAGI (reference sequence). The CDR3 totals 17 residues. Trimming took off 5 bases at V and 3 bases at J, with 22 bases between the two ends. The CDR3 DNA follows: TGTGCCAGCAGTCCCCCCGTCCGGGCTCCAAGGGACACTGAAGCTTTCTTT. This codes for CASSPPVRAPRDTEAFF.

The CDR3 DNA sequence: TGCAGTGCTAGTTGGCAGGGTGGCGAGCAGTACTTC. Protein: CSASWQGGEQYF. The V gene is TRBV20-1, the J gene TRBJ2-7; D perhaps matches TRBD1 (5 bases). The CDR3 runs 12 residues. Germline lookup yields CDR1 DFQATT and CDR2 SNEGSKA (reference sequence). V lost 3 bases, J lost 6 bases, and 12 bases lay in between.

This clone was seen a single time. V and J are TRBV28 and TRBJ1-5, with a tentative D call TRBD1 (5 bases). The V gene lost 0 bases and the J gene lost 7 bases, with 16 bases spanning the gap. Germline V gene data show CDR1 as MDHEN and CDR2 as SYDVKM. The CDR3 consists of 16 residues. This chain's CDR3 is CASSLWGSQRDQPQHF. CDR3 DNA: TGTGCCAGCAGTTTATGGGGGTCACAGAGGGACCAGCCCCAGCATTTT.

The chain uses TRBV15 and TRBJ2-3; TRBD2 aligns across 14 bases. The CDR3 covers 23 residues. V lost 3 bases, J lost 2 bases, and 22 bases stayed unmatched. Germline V lookup: CDR1 LNHNV, CDR2 YYDKDF (reference sequence). The CDR3 protein is CATSSTIPTGLAGDREITDTQYF. In DNA, the CDR3 is TGTGCCACCAGCAGCACCATACCCACGGGACTAGCGGGGGACCGAGAGATCACAGATACGCAGTATTTT.

This sequence joins TRBV4-1 and TRBJ2-7; D unresolved. This CDR3 is 13 amino acids long. Germline lookup yields CDR1 MGHRA and CDR2 YSYEKL. V was trimmed by 3 bases and J by 3 bases, leaving 9 bases between them. CDR3 residues: CASSHLGSYEQYF. The CDR3 DNA reads as TGCGCCAGCAGCCACCTCGGCAGCTACGAGCAGTACTTC.

The chain links TRBV5-6 to TRBJ2-5; 12 bases agree with TRBD2. The CDR3 contains 17 residues. Germline V gene sequence: CDR1 SGHDT, CDR2 YYEEEE. V was clipped by 0 bases and J by 4 bases; unmatched bases: 7. This CDR3 is CASSLALAGGRGETQYF. CDR3 DNA sequence: TGTGCCAGCAGCTTGGCGCTAGCGGGGGGGCGGGGAGAGACCCAGTACTTC.

The chain has TRBV4-3 and TRBJ2-7, with 7 bases fitting TRBD2. This CDR3 has 16 residues. Trimming took 1 base from V and 0 from J; bases not matched to a gene: 6. CDR1 and CDR2 (germline): LGHNA, YSLEER. CDR3 region: CASSQVAGPSSYEQYF. The CDR3 coding sequence is TGCGCCAGCAGCCAAGTAGCGGGCCCGAGCTCCTACGAGCAGTACTTC.

The chain joins TRBV18 to TRBJ2-7; TRBD2 might be the D (6 bases). Trimming took off 3 bases at V and 6 bases at J, with 15 bases between the two ends. CDR1 and CDR2 (germline): KGHSH, LQKENI. The CDR3 has 14 amino acids. The DNA for the CDR3 is TGTGCCAGCTCACCCCGGGACTCCATGGTCGAGCAGTACTTC. This codes for CASSPRDSMVEQYF.

The rearrangement uses TRBV7-8 and TRBJ2-3, with 7 bases matching TRBD1. With 6 bases clipped from V and 2 bases from J, the junction kept 8 bases outside the gene matches. There are 15 residues in the CDR3. Germline assignment: CDR1 SGHVS and CDR2 FQNEAQ. The CDR3 nucleotides read TGTGCCAGCAGTAAACAGGGGAACCCCACAGATACGCAGTATTTT. Protein: CASSKQGNPTDTQYF.

Only a few counts were recorded for this clone. The chain carries TRBV11-2 and TRBJ2-1; either TRBD1 or TRBD2 may supply D (5 bases each). The CDR3 has 16 residues. V dropped 1 base and J dropped 10 bases, with 20 bases sitting between them. In germline, CDR1 is SGHAT, CDR2 FQNNGV. The CDR3: CASSLGGPEPGKEQFF. Here the CDR3 DNA reads TGTGCCAGCAGCTTAGGGGGCCCTGAGCCCGGGAAGGAGCAGTTCTTC.

The V gene is TRBV6-2 or TRBV6-3, the J gene TRBJ1-4; TRBD1 might be the D (6 bases). Germline V CDR1 and CDR2: MNHEY, SVGEGT. The CDR3 spans 14 residues. Trimming took off 2 bases at V and 5 bases at J, with 9 bases between the two ends. DNA for the CDR3: TGTGCCAGCAGTTACGCCGGGGGCAATGAAAAACTGTTTTTT. It yields the protein CASSYAGGNEKLFF.